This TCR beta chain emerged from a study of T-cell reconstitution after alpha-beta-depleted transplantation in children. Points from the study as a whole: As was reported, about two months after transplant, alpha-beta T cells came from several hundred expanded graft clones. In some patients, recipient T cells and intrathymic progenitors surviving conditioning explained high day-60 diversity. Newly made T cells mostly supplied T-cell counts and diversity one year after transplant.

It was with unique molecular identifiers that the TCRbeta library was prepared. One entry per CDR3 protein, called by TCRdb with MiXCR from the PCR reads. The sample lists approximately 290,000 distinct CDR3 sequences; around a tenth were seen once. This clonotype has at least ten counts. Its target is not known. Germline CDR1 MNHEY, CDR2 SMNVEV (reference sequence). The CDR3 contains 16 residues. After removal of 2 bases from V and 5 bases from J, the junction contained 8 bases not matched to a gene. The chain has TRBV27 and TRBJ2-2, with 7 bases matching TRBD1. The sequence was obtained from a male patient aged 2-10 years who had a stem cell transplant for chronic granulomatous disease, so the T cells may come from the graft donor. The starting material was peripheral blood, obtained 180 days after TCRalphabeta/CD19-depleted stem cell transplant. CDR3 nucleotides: TGTGCCAGCAGTTTAGGTCGGGCAGGGGGAACCGGGGAGCTGTTTTTT. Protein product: CASSLGRAGGTGELFF.